Given below is one T cell receptor (beta chain) in context. Its antigen is unidentified. CD8+CD57+ cell expansion had been shown by flow cytometry in patients chosen for sequencing. From germline, CDR1 is MNHNY and CDR2 SVGAGI (reference sequence). The CDR3 totals 16 residues. V was trimmed by 6 bases and J by 3 bases, leaving 21 bases between them. TCR beta VDJ and CDR3 profiles were obtained from a genomic DNA template. TCRdb fed the reads into MiXCR, producing one record per CDR3 protein. Altogether roughly 290,000 distinct CDR3 sequences are present, 45% to 65% being singletons, with the ten largest covering approximately 1.2%. The entry originates in a study of CD8+CD57+ T cells in acquired aplastic anemia. Study observations and caveats: Patients shared some 29 CD8+ CDR3 sequences with controls.

The genes are TRBV6-6 and TRBJ2-7; D not resolved. Sequencing was carried out using sorted CD4+, CD8+, or CD8+CD57+ T cells (not recorded which) from PBMCs. The source is a human donor with aplastic anemia. CDR3 sequence: CASRLEPPSTIYEQYF. CDR3 DNA: TGTGCCAGCAGACTTGAACCCCCCTCTACGATCTACGAGCAGTACTTC.